A single TCR beta chain is shown here with its context. What it binds is not known. The sample belongs to a study of T cell responses to AZD1222 COVID-19 vaccine. Study observations and caveats: Spike-wide vaccine-associated CD4 TCRs dominated at 160-218 and 743-854. Females outnumbered males among donors, who were mostly white British; clonal diversity was possibly underestimated. None of the repertoires were sampled until the peak T cell response had passed. A rise in Spike-specific TCR breadth and depth followed two AZD1222 doses.

CDR1 is SGHRS and CDR2 is YFSETQ in the germline V gene. The CDR3 sequence is 16 residues long. J gave up 5 bases and V 4 bases, and 12 bases lay outside the gene matches. Repertoires were generated with immunoSEQ multiplex PCR, while TCRdb's copy carries only in-frame clones and drops some. The table includes under 130,000 clones, nearly 90% detected once. The J gene is TRBJ2-5, the V gene TRBV5-1; 9 positions match TRBD1. Sample: peripheral blood, taken 28 days after the second AZD1222 dose. The clonotype originates from an adult who received the AZD1222 COVID-19 vaccine. CDR3 in DNA: TGCGCCAGCAGCGATCCGGGACAGGGACCTTTGGAGACCCAGTACTTC. It translates to CASSDPGQGPLETQYF.